What follows describes a single TCR beta chain. This record comes from a study of Graves' ophthalmopathy and Graves' hyperthyroidism. Moderate-to-severe activity, with CAS ≥3, NOSPECS ≥4 and duration under 3 months, characterized the donors with ophthalmopathy. The authors amplified TCR beta CDR3 regions, and they did so from RNA transcripts for repertoire sequencing. After a first-round RT-PCR with HTBI primers, a second-round multiplex PCR was run. TCRdb re-called the multiplex PCR reads through MiXCR, storing one row per CDR3 protein. The table lists 650,000 to 900,000 distinct CDR3 sequences, roughly 41% of them singletons. The CDR3 runs 15 residues. Trimming removed 0 bases from V and 0 bases from J, with 11 bases in between. Per germline, CDR1 SQVTM and CDR2 ANQGSEA.

The source of this sequence is an adult man with Graves' ophthalmopathy. The sample was peripheral blood. The gene calls are TRBV29-1 and TRBJ1-2; D gene uncertain. For the CDR3, the DNA is TGCAGCGTTGAAGAGCTACCGACCGCTAACTATGGCTACACCTTC. It translates to CSVEELPTANYGYTF. Full variable domain (missing parts from reference TRBV29-1 and TRBJ1-2): SAVISQKPSRDICQRGTSLTIQCQVDSQVTMMFWYRQQPGQSLTLIATANQGSEATYESGFVIDKFPISRPNLTFSTLTVSNMSPEDSSIYLCSVEELPTANYGYTFGSGTRLTVV.